The present TCR beta chain was sequenced within a study of cytomegalovirus exposure and HLA in healthy donors. Study details: In a later analysis, the roughly 120 validation repertoires were reported to have used the same platform as the approximately 620 first-cohort repertoires. Regarding the study as a whole: In vitro confirmation showed three CMV-associated chains to be CMV antigen specific. For most TCR sequences rarity was the rule, although some public TCRs occurred in many donors.

Losses at the gene ends were 4 bases for V and 4 bases for J; bases not matched to a gene: 6. Germline V gene sequence: CDR1 SQVTM, CDR2 ANQGSEA. The CDR3 is 14 amino acids. Sequenced by immunoSEQ multiplex PCR; TCRdb stores in-frame clones only, minus some. This sample yields 150,000 to 200,000 clones, of which around 84% are seen a single time; about 7% belongs to the top ten. With respect to this clone: As yet, its antigen is unknown.

The chain joins TRBV29-1 to TRBJ2-2; 7 nucleotides agree with TRBD2. This TCR was recovered from a man between 18 and 35 years old in good health and CMV-seropositive. Sequences were obtained from PBMCs. The CDR3 here is CSVGGRGPTGELFF. The DNA of the CDR3 is TGCAGCGTTGGGGGGAGGGGTCCCACCGGGGAGCTGTTTTTT.